The entry below gives a single T cell receptor (beta chain) sequence along with its context. This clonotype has ten or more counts. Its antigen has not been determined. Nothing much larger sits one base from this clone, and base qualities are not available. This record comes from a study of T cells in Graves' hyperthyroidism and ophthalmopathy (dated by TCRdb to the late 2010s). About the investigation overall: To identify TCR V-J signatures that set the groups apart, the researchers used a discovery cohort of 100 patients, made up of 40 to 45 with Graves' ophthalmopathy and around 58 with stable Graves' hyperthyroidism. An independent validation cohort of around 19 hyperthyroidism patients and 17 patients who later progressed to ophthalmopathy tested prospective prediction of ophthalmopathy. The paper reports TCR Vbeta CDR3 sequencing of over 130 peripheral blood samples: approximately 41 ophthalmopathy, about 75 hyperthyroidism and about 17 progressor patients. After sampling, hyperthyroidism patients received methimazole starting at 30 mg daily, and ophthalmopathy patients received high-dose intravenous methylprednisolone. The 85 to 100 discovery patients were randomly split 7:3 into training and test sets. The study also compared thyroid tissue and blood T-cell repertoires from 6 or 7 Graves' hyperthyroidism patients.

Any patient with an uncontrolled infection, another autoimmune disease, pregnancy or lactation was excluded. Clinical symptoms, serum thyroxine and TRAb, thyroid ultrasound, and orbital computed tomography formed the basis for the diagnoses. Total RNA was extracted using Trizol reagent, and RNA quality was assessed on an Agilent 2100 Bioanalyzer. In the germline V gene (reference sequence), CDR1 corresponds to SEHNR and CDR2 to FQNEAQ. From its cysteine to its phenylalanine, the CDR3 spans 13 amino acids. Only the CDR3 DNA is retained, 39 bases long and in frame from the first base. The V and J ends are trimmed by 1 base and 11 bases, leaving 14 bases between them. The TCR beta CDR3 regions were amplified from the RNA transcripts. The TCR CDR3 was subjected to a first round of RT-PCR using the HTBI primer set and the Qiagen OneStep RT-PCR kit. A second multiplex PCR round built the libraries, followed by size selection and purification. Sequencing of the libraries was done on an Illumina HiSeq2000 using paired-end 100 bp reads. Under the source paper's analysis protocol: SOAPnuke was used to process the raw data, throwing out any read that contained adapters or uncalled bases, had a mean Phred below 15, or lacked an exact constant-primer or identifier match. COPE v1.2.5 was used to merge the high-quality paired reads, and each unique nucleotide sequence was defined as a clonotype. MiTCR v1.1 was used to align the clonotypes against IMGT TRBV, TRBD and TRBJ reference segments. Only V-J combinations with frequency above 0.0001, covering 98% to 99.2% of repertoires, were analysed. The TCS score was defined as the ratio of F50 (clonal expansion) to E x V (chaos), calculated using BLOSUM62-based TCRdist between CDR3 peptides within each V-J. Welch's t-statistics and random forest reduced around 520 V-J features to 13, which were used in a naive Bayes classifier (R e1071). The similarity between thyroid and blood repertoires was quantified using the Morisita-Horn index. TCRdb trimmed public reads at Q25 via fastp, called clones via MiXCR and kept in-frame beta chains. Identical CDR3 proteins give one entry, which carries the most common genes and DNA. It is TCRdb's table, rather than the study itself, that gives the V and J calls and clone size. Recorded for this sample are 500,000 to 600,000 distinct CDR3 sequences; 46% of them occurred a single time. In total, the top ten clones hold about 45% of the sample.

The research as a whole found: In validation, progression to ophthalmopathy was predicted by the model with 65% to 71% sensitivity and 72.22% specificity, a median of around 6.5 months before onset. Most expanded thyroid clonotypes (frequency above 0.001) were also detected in blood, suggesting blood repertoires may reflect thyroid immune responses. Ophthalmopathy was separated from stable hyperthyroidism by a 13 V-J signature model, with just over 85% sensitivity and 81% to 82% specificity obtained in cross-validation and 80%/75% obtained in testing. Sample size was not statistically predetermined, and blinding of investigators to group allocation was not performed.

Recombination connected TRBV7-9 to TRBJ1-1; a confident D gene designation cannot be given. The sequence derives from an adult woman with Graves' disease, either hyperthyroidism or ophthalmopathy (not recorded which). Material for sequencing was peripheral blood or thyroid tissue (not recorded which). The CDR3 protein sequence reads: CASSLGASTEAFF. The bases read TGTGCCAGCAGCTTAGGAGCTTCGACGGAGGCTTTCTTT.